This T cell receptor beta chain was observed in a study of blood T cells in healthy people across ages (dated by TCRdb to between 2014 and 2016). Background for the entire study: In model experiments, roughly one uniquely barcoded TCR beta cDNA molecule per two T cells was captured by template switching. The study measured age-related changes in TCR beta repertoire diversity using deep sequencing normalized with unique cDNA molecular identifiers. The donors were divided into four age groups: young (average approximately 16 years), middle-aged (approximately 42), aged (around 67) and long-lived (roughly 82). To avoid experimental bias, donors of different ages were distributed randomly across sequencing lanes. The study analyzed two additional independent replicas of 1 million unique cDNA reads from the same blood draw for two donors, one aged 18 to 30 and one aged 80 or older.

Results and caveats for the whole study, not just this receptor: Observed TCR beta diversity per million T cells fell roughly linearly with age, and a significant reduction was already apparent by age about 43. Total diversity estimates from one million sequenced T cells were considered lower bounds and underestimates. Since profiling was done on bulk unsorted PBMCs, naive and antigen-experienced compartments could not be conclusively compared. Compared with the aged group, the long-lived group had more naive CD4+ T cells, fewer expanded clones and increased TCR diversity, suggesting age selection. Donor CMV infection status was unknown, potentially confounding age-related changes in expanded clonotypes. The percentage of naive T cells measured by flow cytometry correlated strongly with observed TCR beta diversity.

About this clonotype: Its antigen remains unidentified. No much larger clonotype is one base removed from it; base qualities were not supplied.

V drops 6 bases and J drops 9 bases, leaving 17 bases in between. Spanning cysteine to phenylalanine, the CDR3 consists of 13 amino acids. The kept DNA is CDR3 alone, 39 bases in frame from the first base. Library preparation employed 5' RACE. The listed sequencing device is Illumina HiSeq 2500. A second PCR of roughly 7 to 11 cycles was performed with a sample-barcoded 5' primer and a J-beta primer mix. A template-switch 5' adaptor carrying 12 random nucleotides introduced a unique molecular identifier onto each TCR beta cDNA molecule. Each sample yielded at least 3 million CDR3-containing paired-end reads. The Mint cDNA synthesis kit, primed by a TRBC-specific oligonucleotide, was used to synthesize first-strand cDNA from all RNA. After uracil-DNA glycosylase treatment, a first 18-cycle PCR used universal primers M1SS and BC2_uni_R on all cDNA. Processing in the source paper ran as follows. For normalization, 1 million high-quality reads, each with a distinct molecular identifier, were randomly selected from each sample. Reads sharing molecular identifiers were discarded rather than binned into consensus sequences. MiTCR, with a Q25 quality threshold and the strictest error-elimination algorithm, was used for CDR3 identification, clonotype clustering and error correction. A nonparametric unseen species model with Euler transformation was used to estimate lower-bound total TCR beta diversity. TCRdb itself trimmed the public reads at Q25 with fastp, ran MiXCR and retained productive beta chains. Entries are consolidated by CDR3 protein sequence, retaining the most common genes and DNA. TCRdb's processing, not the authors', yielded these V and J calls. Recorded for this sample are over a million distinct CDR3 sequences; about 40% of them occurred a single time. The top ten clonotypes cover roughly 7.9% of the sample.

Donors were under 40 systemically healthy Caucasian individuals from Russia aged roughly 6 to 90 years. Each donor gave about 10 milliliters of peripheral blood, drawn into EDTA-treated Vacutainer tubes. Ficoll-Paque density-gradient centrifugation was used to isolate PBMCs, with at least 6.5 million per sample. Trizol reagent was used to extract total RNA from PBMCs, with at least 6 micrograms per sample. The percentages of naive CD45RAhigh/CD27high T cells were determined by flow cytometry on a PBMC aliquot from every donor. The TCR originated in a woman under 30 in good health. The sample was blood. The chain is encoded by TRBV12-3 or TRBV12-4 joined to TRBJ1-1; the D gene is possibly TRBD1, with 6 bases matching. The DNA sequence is TGTGCCAGCAGGGGGCAGGGGAGCCGTAAAGCTTTCTTT. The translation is CASRGQGSRKAFF.